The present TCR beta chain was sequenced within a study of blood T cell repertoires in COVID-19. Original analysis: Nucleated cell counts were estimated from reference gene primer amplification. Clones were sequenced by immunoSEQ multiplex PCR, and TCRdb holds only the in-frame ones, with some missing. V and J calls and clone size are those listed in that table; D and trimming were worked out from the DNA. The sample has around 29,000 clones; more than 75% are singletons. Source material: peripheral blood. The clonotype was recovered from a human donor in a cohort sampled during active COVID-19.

Written as DNA, the CDR3 is TGTGCCAGCAGCTTGGTAACTAGCGAGGGGGAGACCCAGTACTTC. Residues: CASSLVTSEGETQYF. V gene TRBV5-4 combines with J gene TRBJ2-5; TRBD2 matches at 7 bases. V lost 0 bases and J lost 5; bases outside the gene matches: 7. The CDR3 sequence is 15 residues long. Germline V gives CDR1 SGHNT, CDR2 YYREEE (reference sequence).